The next 2 T cell receptor beta chains were all read from a single sample in a study of blood T cells in healthy people across ages. Next came a second PCR, run for roughly 6 to 11 cycles, which used a sample-barcoded 5' primer along with a J-beta primer mix. One entry per CDR3 protein, called by TCRdb with MiXCR from the 5' RACE reads. The sample consists of more than 650,000 distinct CDR3 sequences, about 26% of them appearing once. A further study also used this sample, focusing on T cells of mothers and their children.

The sequencing sample was made of blood. The receptor source for this set is a boy aged 10-17 years in good health.

The chain's CDR3 is CSARTGEKLFF. The CDR3 DNA is TGCAGTGCCAGGACAGGCGAAAAACTGTTTTTT. This chain links TRBV20-1 with TRBJ1-4; 7 bases map to TRBD1. This CDR3 is built from 11 residues. V dropped 6 bases and J dropped 8; count of bases not matched to a gene: 3. Germline V gene lookup returns CDR1 DFQATT and CDR2 SNEGSKA (reference sequence).

The rearrangement joins TRBV29-1 to TRBJ2-1, with D possibly being TRBD2 (6 bases). Germline values: CDR1 SQVTM, CDR2 ANQGSEA. V lost 6 bases, J lost 2 bases, and 17 bases lay in between. This CDR3 spans 15 amino acids. The CDR3 nucleotides are TGCAGCGTGACCGCTTCGGGGGTCGCCTACAATGAGCAGTTCTTC. This encodes CSVTASGVAYNEQFF.